Shown below are 29 T cell receptor beta chains from a single sample sequenced in a study of blood T cells in healthy people across ages. A second PCR, run for roughly 7 to 11 cycles, used a sample-barcoded 5' primer plus a J-beta primer mix. TCRdb independently ran MiXCR on the 5' RACE reads; one entry per CDR3 protein. The sample includes under 2 million distinct CDR3 sequences, roughly a third of them seen just once. Source material: blood. These receptors were taken from a woman aged 25 to 39 in good health.

This clonotype was counted only a few times. V is TRBV4-1 and J is TRBJ2-5, with D tentatively TRBD1 (6 bases). V was clipped by 0 bases and J by 5 bases, with 19 bases between them. From germline, CDR1 is MGHRA and CDR2 YSYEKL. This CDR3 spans 17 amino acids. CDR3 protein: CASSQDRGTTFGETQYF. DNA for the CDR3: TGCGCCAGCAGCCAAGATAGGGGGACGACGTTTGGGGAGACCCAGTACTTC.

This sequence joins TRBV11-2 and TRBJ2-3; 7 nucleotides align to TRBD1. Germline V gene sequence: CDR1 SGHAT, CDR2 FQNNGV. Trimming took 3 bases from V and 7 from J; bases not matched to a gene: 10. The CDR3 length is 15 residues. The CDR3 DNA sequence: TGTGCCAGCAGCTTCGACAGGGTTCCCCCAAATACGCAGTATTTT. It translates to CASSFDRVPPNTQYF.

This clonotype was detected a few times. The V call is TRBV2, the J call TRBJ2-7; tentative D call: TRBD2 (5 bases). V lost 5 bases, J lost 6 bases, and 14 bases lay in between. Looked up from germline, CDR1 is SNHLY and CDR2 is FYNNEI. There are 13 residues in the CDR3. This CDR3 is CASSSGERREQYF. CDR3 coding DNA: TGTGCCAGCAGTTCCGGGGAAAGGCGCGAGCAGTACTTC.

This clonotype came up a few times. The chain uses TRBV5-1 and TRBJ2-1; TRBD2 agrees at 10 bases. Looked up from germline, CDR1 is SGHRS and CDR2 is YFSETQ. The CDR3 spans 15 residues. Trimming at V came to 4 bases and at J to 10 bases, leaving 11 bases not matched to a gene. The CDR3, as DNA: TGCGCCAGCAGCACGAGCGGGGGGGCCTTGGAGGAGCAGTTCTTC. It specifies CASSTSGGALEEQFF.

This clonotype has a count of ten or more. The chain employs TRBV11-2 and TRBJ2-3; 13 positions agree with TRBD2. This CDR3 is built from 15 residues. J lost 14 bases, V lost 5 bases, and 13 bases had no gene match. Germline CDR1 is SGHAT and CDR2 is FQNNGV. This chain's CDR3 is CASSVTSGGAFPAYF. The CDR3 region has the DNA TGTGCCAGCAGCGTTACTAGCGGGGGGGCCTTCCCTGCGTATTTT.

J is TRBJ2-5 and V is TRBV7-2; 7 bases match TRBD2. CDR1 and CDR2 (germline): SGHTA, FQGNSA. Germline trimming cut 5 bases from V and 4 bases from J; bases unmatched to any gene: 16. CDR3 length: 17 amino acids. The CDR3 loop reads CASSPIGLAASGETQYF. The CDR3 nucleotides read TGTGCCAGCAGCCCCATCGGGCTAGCGGCCTCGGGAGAGACCCAGTACTTC. The variable domain in full, with the rest retrieved from reference TRBV7-2 and TRBJ2-5, is GAGVSQSPSNKVTEKGKDVELRCDPISGHTALYWYRQSLGQGLEFLIYFQGNSAPDKSGLPSDRFSAERTGGSVSTLTIQRTQQEDSAVYLCASSPIGLAASGETQYFGPGTRLLVL.

This clonotype has a handful of counts. The J gene is TRBJ2-6, the V gene TRBV7-9, with unresolved D. CDR1 SEHNR and CDR2 FQNEAQ come from the germline V gene (reference sequence). Between the trimmed V and J ends, which lost 11 bases and 0 bases, there was a span of 8 bases. The CDR3 is 13 amino acids. The DNA for the CDR3 is TGTGCCTGTTCCCTCTCTGGGGCCAACGTCCTGACTTTC. Encoded protein: CACSLSGANVLTF.

V and J are TRBV6-1 and TRBJ1-2; TRBD1 matches 9 bases. This CDR3 is built from 16 residues. Per the germline V gene, CDR1 is MNHNS and CDR2 is SASEGT. Trimming took 3 bases from V and 8 from J; bases not matched to a gene: 13. The CDR3 here is CASSDRTGAKADGYTF. Here the CDR3 DNA reads TGTGCCAGCAGTGATCGGACAGGGGCGAAGGCAGACGGCTACACCTTC.

Comments on this clonotype: One end of the junction varies from germline; a read error may be responsible. Here the CDR3 DNA reads TGTGCCAGCACCCCGGGGAACAATAAGCAGTTCTTC. Amino acids: CASTPGNNKQFF. This rearrangement joins TRBV9 to TRBJ2-1; D possibly corresponds to TRBD2 (5 bases). The CDR3 is made up of 12 amino acids. Germline V gives CDR1 SGDLS, CDR2 YYNGEE.

This clonotype was picked up a small number of times. The chain joins TRBV5-1 to TRBJ1-5, with D perhaps TRBD1 (5 bases). Trimming left V 0 bases short and J 4 bases short, with 11 bases between. Germline lookup yields CDR1 SGHRS and CDR2 YFSETQ. This CDR3 comprises 15 residues. The CDR3: CASSLEGRVNQPQHF. The DNA for the CDR3 is TGCGCCAGCAGCTTGGAGGGCAGGGTAAATCAGCCCCAGCATTTT.

The V call is TRBV7-6, the J call TRBJ2-5; D is undetermined. Germline loops: CDR1 SGHVS, CDR2 FNYEAQ. CDR3 length: 12 residues. Between the trimmed V and J ends, which lost 4 bases and 4 bases, there was a span of 7 bases. The CDR3 DNA reads as TGTGCCAGCAGCTCAGCCGCAGAGACCCAGTACTTC. As protein: CASSSAAETQYF.

This clonotype was observed a handful of times. The V and J genes are TRBV9 and TRBJ2-1, with D tentatively TRBD2 (5 bases). The CDR3 has 15 amino acids. The V end was cut by 4 bases, the J end by 5 bases, with 16 bases between. Germline V gene data show CDR1 as SGDLS and CDR2 as YYNGEE. CDR3 sequence reads: CASSFEARADNEQFF. The CDR3 nucleotides are TGTGCCAGCAGCTTCGAAGCGAGGGCCGACAATGAGCAGTTCTTC.

This clonotype was recorded only once. This chain connects TRBV7-6 to TRBJ2-1, with D tentatively TRBD1 (5 bases). The length of the CDR3 is 17 residues. Germline V gives CDR1 SGHVS, CDR2 FNYEAQ. The V and J ends lost 5 bases and 9 bases respectively, with 26 bases between them. CDR3 coding DNA: TGTGCCAGCAGCCAACCGCTGGACAAGGCCCGATTGGGTGAGCAGTTCTTC. It codes for CASSQPLDKARLGEQFF.

As regards this clonotype: At one of its ends the junction is not consistent with the germline gene, which may arise from a read error. The chain combines TRBV29-1 with TRBJ2-5; 10 bases align to TRBD1. The CDR3 length is 16 residues. Germline-derived CDR1 and CDR2 are SQVTM and ANQGSEA. This CDR3 is CGVEGGLGQGTKTQYF. The CDR3 DNA reads TGCGGCGTTGAAGGTGGACTGGGACAGGGGACGAAGACCCAGTACTTC.

This clonotype was seen a few times. The chain recombines TRBV19 with TRBJ2-3, with a weak D call TRBD2 (7 bases). The CDR3 spans 13 residues. Trimming stripped 11 bases from V and 5 bases from J, with 17 bases between. The germline V gene has CDR1 LNHDA and CDR2 SQIVND (reference sequence). The CDR3 loop is CASHGGRGDTQYF. The CDR3 coding sequence is TGTGCCTCACACGGGGGGCGGGGAGATACGCAGTATTTT.

The rearrangement links TRBV4-1 to TRBJ2-2; perhaps TRBD1 as D (6 bases). This CDR3 contains 14 residues. Deletions cut 6 bases from V and 3 bases from J, with 11 bases between. Germline CDR1 and CDR2: MGHRA and YSYEKL. CDR3 sequence reads: CASRQGSYTGELFF. In DNA, the CDR3 is TGCGCCAGCAGACAGGGTTCTTACACCGGGGAGCTGTTTTTT.

This clonotype was seen many times. The V gene is TRBV12-3 or TRBV12-4, the J gene TRBJ2-5; tentatively, D is TRBD2 (5 bases). CDR3 length: 13 residues. Trimming took 5 bases from V and 7 from J, leaving 14 bases between them. The CDR3 coding sequence is TGTGCCAGCAGTCGGACCCTAGGAGGGACCCAGTACTTC. This sequence encodes CASSRTLGGTQYF.

V gene TRBV12-3 or TRBV12-4 combines with J gene TRBJ2-5, with D tentatively TRBD2 (6 bases). V lost 9 bases to trimming and J lost 2 bases, with 22 bases between them. The CDR3 extends over 16 amino acids. CDR3 in amino acids: CASSLRGIGVQETQYF. In DNA, the CDR3 is TGTGCCAGTAGTCTGCGGGGCATAGGGGTTCAAGAGACCCAGTACTTC.

This chain joins TRBV28 and TRBJ2-5, with unresolved D. The DNA end is more similar to TRBJ2-7, so the J call may be wrong. Per germline, CDR1 MDHEN and CDR2 SYDVKM. This CDR3 has 12 amino acids. Here the CDR3 DNA reads TGTGCCAGCAGTAGTATTTTTTACGAGCAGTACTTC. It encodes CASSSIFYEQYF.

The chain is built from TRBV5-6 and TRBJ2-7; D gene ambiguous. The V and J ends lost 0 bases and 5 bases respectively, with 6 bases between them. CDR3 length: 12 residues. CDR1 is SGHDT, CDR2 YYEEEE, per germline. The CDR3 DNA reads TGTGCCAGCAGCTTGGCCTTCCACGAGCAGTACTTC. Protein product: CASSLAFHEQYF.

This clonotype was seen a handful of times. The rearrangement joins TRBV27 to TRBJ2-1, with TRBD2 matching over 9 bases. This CDR3 has 17 residues. Trimming at V came to 6 bases and at J to 3 bases, leaving 12 bases not matched to a gene. Germline lookup yields CDR1 MNHEY and CDR2 SMNVEV (reference sequence). The CDR3 region has the DNA TGTGCCAGCAGACTTATCGTAGGCGGGGGGGACTACAATGAGCAGTTCTTC. As protein: CASRLIVGGGDYNEQFF.

This clonotype was recorded a few times. CDR3 DNA sequence: TGTGCCAGCAGTGGGACGGAAAATCAGCCCCAGCATTTT. Protein sequence: CASSGTENQPQHF. The chain is built from TRBV12-3 or TRBV12-4 and TRBJ1-5, with D possibly being TRBD1 (5 bases). The CDR3 has 13 residues. Between the trimmed V and J ends, which lost 5 bases and 4 bases, there was a span of 9 bases.

The rearrangement uses TRBV9 and TRBJ1-2; D gene unclear. The ends were cut back, 4 bases at V and 5 bases at J, with 9 bases in the middle. Germline CDR1 is SGDLS and CDR2 is YYNGEE. The CDR3 loop spans 12 amino acids. CDR3 amino acids: CASSSQPYGYTF. In nucleotides, the CDR3 is TGTGCCAGCAGCTCCCAACCGTATGGCTACACCTTC. The full variable domain, its missing parts supplied by reference TRBV9 and TRBJ1-2, is DSGVTQTPKHLITATGQRVTLRCSPRSGDLSVYWYQQSLDQGLQFLIQYYNGEERAKGNILERFSAQQFPDLHSELNLSSLELGDSALYFCASSSQPYGYTFGSGTRLTVV.

V and J are TRBV7-9 and TRBJ2-7; a weak D match, TRBD2 (5 bases). The CDR3 loop spans 13 amino acids. Germline CDR1 reads SEHNR; CDR2 reads FQNEAQ (reference sequence). V lost 3 bases and J lost 3, with 9 bases in between. Here the CDR3 DNA reads TGTGCCAGCAGCTTCGACGGGGACTACGAGCAGTACTTC. It translates to CASSFDGDYEQYF.

The chain carries TRBV5-1 and TRBJ2-5; 11 nucleotides agree with TRBD1. The J call may be incorrect, as the DNA end agrees better with TRBJ2-7. The CDR3 contains 16 residues. The germline gives CDR1 SGHRS, CDR2 YFSETQ. The CDR3 spells CASSFTSGTGGYEQYF. The CDR3, as DNA: TGCGCCAGCAGCTTCACCTCCGGGACAGGGGGCTACGAGCAGTACTTC.

V is TRBV28 and J is TRBJ1-1, with 10 bases identical to TRBD1. V gave up 8 bases and J gave up 10 bases; unmatched junction bases: 10. Germline V gene lookup returns CDR1 MDHEN and CDR2 SYDVKM. The CDR3 loop spans 13 amino acids. The CDR3, as DNA: TGTGCCAGCGAACCGGGACAGGGGAGTTTAGCTTTCTTT. Its translation: CASEPGQGSLAFF.

Remarks on this clonotype: One junction end disagrees with the germline gene, perhaps due to a read error. V gene TRBV12-3 or TRBV12-4 combines with J gene TRBJ1-5; D is unclear. The CDR3 is made up of 16 amino acids. The CDR3 bases are TGTGCCAGCAGTTCCGGACGGCATCTCAGCAATCAGCCTCAGCATTTT. Its translation: CASSSGRHLSNQPQHF.

This chain uses TRBV2 with TRBJ2-7; 7 bases are shared with TRBD1. The junction had 1 base not matched to a gene; V was cut back by 2 bases and J by 3 bases. Germline values: CDR1 SNHLY, CDR2 FYNNEI. The CDR3 has 13 amino acids. The chain's CDR3 is CASSEQGDYEQYF. Written as DNA, the CDR3 is TGTGCCAGCAGTGAACAGGGGGACTACGAGCAGTACTTC.

This clonotype was detected a few times. The V and J genes are TRBV28 and TRBJ2-7; maybe TRBD2 (5 bases). Germline values: CDR1 MDHEN, CDR2 SYDVKM. CDR3 length: 15 amino acids. Trimming took off 7 bases at V and 6 bases at J, with 22 bases between the two ends. CDR3 sequence: CASTTPDYAKGEQYF. Written as DNA, the CDR3 is TGTGCCAGCACCACTCCCGACTATGCCAAGGGCGAGCAGTACTTC.